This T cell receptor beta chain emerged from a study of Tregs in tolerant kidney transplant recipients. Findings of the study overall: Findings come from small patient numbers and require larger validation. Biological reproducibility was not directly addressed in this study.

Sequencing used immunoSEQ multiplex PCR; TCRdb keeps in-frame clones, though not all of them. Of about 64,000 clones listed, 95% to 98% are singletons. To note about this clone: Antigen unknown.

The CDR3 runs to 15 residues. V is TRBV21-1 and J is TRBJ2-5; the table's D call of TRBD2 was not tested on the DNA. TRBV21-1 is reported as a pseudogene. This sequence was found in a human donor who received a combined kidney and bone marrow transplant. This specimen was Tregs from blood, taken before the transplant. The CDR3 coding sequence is TGTGCCAGCAGCAAAACGCGGCGGGCCGGGGAGACCCAGTACTTC. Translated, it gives CASSKTRRAGETQYF.